The 30 T cell receptor beta chains presented below share a single source sample, sequenced in a study of graft-versus-host responses after intestinal transplantation. These receptors lack a known antigen. Produced via immunoSEQ multiplex PCR; TCRdb's table is partial and in-frame only. The top ten hold around 0.15% of the sample, which has under 150,000 clones, more than 80% seen once. The sequencing here drew on unstimulated CD4+ T cells sorted from spleen or lymph node cells, taken before intestinal transplant. The receptors stem from a human donor who received an intestinal transplant.

The genes are TRBV9 and TRBJ1-3; D not certain. V was shortened by 3 bases and J by 0 bases, with 16 bases between the two germline ends. The CDR3 runs to 17 residues. Germline assignment: CDR1 SGDLS and CDR2 YYNGEE. This CDR3 is CASSASGRLSSGNTIYF. CDR3 sequence (DNA): TGTGCCAGCAGCGCAAGCGGACGGTTGAGCTCTGGAAACACCATATATTTT.

This chain connects TRBV2 to TRBJ1-2; TRBD1 aligns across 7 bases. Germline trimming cut 6 bases from V and 5 bases from J; bases unmatched to any gene: 3. This CDR3 contains 12 residues. Germline CDR1 reads SNHLY; CDR2 reads FYNNEI. The CDR3 reads CASRSTGYGYTF. In DNA form, the CDR3 reads TGTGCCAGCAGATCGACAGGGTATGGCTACACCTTC. Combining the CDR3 with reference TRBV2 and TRBJ1-2 gives the whole variable domain EPEVTQTPSHQVTQMGQEVILRCVPISNHLYFYWYRQILGQKVEFLVSFYNNEISEKSEIFDDQFSVERPDGSNFTLKIRSTKLEDSAMYFCASRSTGYGYTFGSGTRLTVV.

The rearrangement joins TRBV19 to TRBJ1-5; TRBD1 might be the D (6 bases). V was trimmed by 6 bases and J by 4 bases, leaving 10 bases between them. Per the germline V gene, CDR1 is LNHDA and CDR2 is SQIVND (reference sequence). CDR3 length: 13 amino acids. The CDR3 sequence is CASRRTVNQPQHF. CDR3 nucleotide sequence: TGTGCCAGTAGACGGACAGTAAATCAGCCCCAGCATTTT.

The chain recombines TRBV10-3 with TRBJ1-1, with 10 bases aligning to TRBD1. The germline gives CDR1 ENHRY, CDR2 SYGVKD. V lost 6 bases to trimming and J lost 6 bases; unmatched junction nucleotides: 4. The CDR3 length is 13 residues. The CDR3 bases are TGTGCCATCAGGGACAGGGGGTCATCTGAAGCTTTCTTT. Amino acids: CAIRDRGSSEAFF.

The chain uses TRBV7-9 and TRBJ2-5; D is possibly TRBD1 (5 bases). Germline CDR1 reads SEHNR; CDR2 reads FQNEAQ (reference sequence). CDR3 length equals 14 residues. The V end lost 1 base, the J end lost 3 bases, and 9 bases lay between the germline ends. CDR3 nucleotide sequence: TGTGCCAGCAGCTTAGGGGGCACAAAAGAGACCCAGTACTTC. This translates into CASSLGGTKETQYF.

This clone is a singleton in its sample. This chain joins TRBV4-2 and TRBJ2-5, with D maybe TRBD2 (7 bases). There are 16 residues in the CDR3. The germline V and J ends were trimmed by 0 bases and 5 bases, with 16 bases remaining between them. Per the germline V gene, CDR1 is LGHNA and CDR2 is YNFKEQ. The CDR3 here is CASSQDQRGGRETQYF. DNA for the CDR3: TGTGCCAGCAGCCAAGATCAAAGGGGGGGCCGTGAGACCCAGTACTTC.

This sequence joins TRBV18 and TRBJ1-4; D remains unclear. Germline-derived CDR1 and CDR2 are KGHSH and LQKENI. The CDR3 has 17 residues. Deletions cut 3 bases from V and 4 bases from J, with 18 bases between. The CDR3 bases are TGTGCCAGCTCACCCTCGGGATATTCAGGACTTAATGAAAAACTGTTTTTT. Translated: CASSPSGYSGLNEKLFF. The full variable domain, with the rest looked up from reference TRBV18 and TRBJ1-4, is NAGVMQNPRHLVRRRGQEARLRCSPMKGHSHVYWYRQLPEEGLKFMVYLQKENIIDESGMPKERFSAEFPKEGPSILRIQQVVRGDSAAYFCASSPSGYSGLNEKLFFGSGTQLSVL.

The chain couples TRBV5-5 to TRBJ2-4; no reliable D call. The CDR3 is made up of 16 amino acids. Trimming shortened V by 1 base and J by 0 bases, and 11 bases separated the two germline ends. Per the germline V gene, CDR1 is SGHKS and CDR2 is YYEKEE (reference sequence). In DNA form, the CDR3 reads TGTGCCAGCAGCTTGCCCCCCGGGCTAGCCAAAAACATTCAGTACTTC. Protein sequence: CASSLPPGLAKNIQYF.

The chain recombines TRBV11-2 with TRBJ2-1; TRBD1 or TRBD2 may be the D gene (5 bases each). V lost 4 bases and J 5 bases, leaving 12 bases between the germline ends. The CDR3 is 14 residues long. Germline V gene lookup returns CDR1 SGHAT and CDR2 FQNNGV. CDR3 residues: CASSWFGANNEQFF. CDR3 DNA sequence: TGTGCCAGCAGCTGGTTCGGGGCTAACAATGAGCAGTTCTTC.

The chain couples TRBV5-4 to TRBJ2-7; 9 bases align to TRBD1. CDR3 length equals 16 residues. Germline CDR1 and CDR2: SGHNT and YYREEE (reference sequence). After removal of 0 bases from V and 3 bases from J, the junction contained 7 bases not matched to a gene. The CDR3, as DNA: TGTGCCAGCAGCTTGGGTTCCGGGACAGGGCTCTACGAGCAGTACTTC. Translating it yields CASSLGSGTGLYEQYF.

The chain has TRBV2 and TRBJ1-6; 7 bases are shared with TRBD1. Germline V gene lookup returns CDR1 SNHLY and CDR2 FYNNEI. V shed 7 bases and J 10 bases; nucleotides not matched to a gene: 16. The CDR3 is 16 residues long. The CDR3 nucleotides read TGTGCCAGCACCGAGATCCCGACAGGGTTTGGGTCACCCCTCCACTTT. This sequence encodes CASTEIPTGFGSPLHF.

This sequence joins TRBV2 and TRBJ2-7; 12 bases agree with TRBD1. There are 15 residues in the CDR3. Per germline, CDR1 SNHLY and CDR2 FYNNEI. Trimming removed 5 bases from V and 7 bases from J; junction bases left unmatched: 9. CDR3 sequence: CASSPYRDRGLEQYF. The CDR3, as DNA: TGTGCCAGCAGTCCGTACCGGGACAGGGGGCTTGAGCAGTACTTC.

The sample holds a few counts of this clone. This chain links TRBV5-1 with TRBJ2-7, with 11 bases that match TRBD1. V gave up 9 bases and J gave up 7 bases; unmatched junction bases: 12. Germline CDR1 is SGHRS and CDR2 is YFSETQ. This CDR3 comprises 14 residues. CDR3 sequence reads: CATALGQGAEEQYF. The DNA for the CDR3 is TGCGCCACCGCCCTTGGACAGGGGGCAGAGGAGCAGTACTTC. Complete variable domain (other parts from reference TRBV5-1 and TRBJ2-7): KAGVTQTPRYLIKTRGQQVTLSCSPISGHRSVSWYQQTPGQGLQFLFEYFSETQRNKGNFPGRFSGRQFSNSRSEMNVSTLELGDSALYLCATALGQGAEEQYFGPGTRLTVT.

V is TRBV19 and J is TRBJ1-2, with 9 bases identical to TRBD1. V was pared by 6 bases and J by 1 base, with 3 bases of the junction left unmatched. The CDR3 sequence is 14 residues long. Germline-derived CDR1 and CDR2 are LNHDA and SQIVND (reference sequence). CDR3 protein: CASRTGGDNYGYTF. The CDR3 DNA reads TGTGCCAGTAGGACAGGGGGAGATAACTATGGCTACACCTTC.

The sample holds one count of this clone. The J gene is TRBJ1-4, the V gene TRBV25-1; weak D call: TRBD1 (5 bases). The CDR3 runs 15 residues. Trimming stripped 6 bases from V and 4 bases from J, with 15 bases between. The germline V gene has CDR1 MGHDK and CDR2 SYGVNS. In DNA form, the CDR3 reads TGTGCCAGCAGCTTCAGCCGGGACTATAATGAAAAACTGTTTTTT. Its translation: CASSFSRDYNEKLFF.

As to this clone: This sample includes further DNA sequences coding for the same CDR3. The V and J genes are TRBV2 and TRBJ1-4, with D possibly TRBD1 on 6 matching bases. The V gene's germline CDR1 is SNHLY and CDR2 FYNNEI. The V gene lost 5 bases and the J gene lost 1 base, with 8 bases spanning the gap. There are 14 residues in the CDR3. CDR3 nucleotide sequence: TGTGCCAGCAGTCTACAGGGAACTAATGAAAAACTGTTTTTT. Its translation: CASSLQGTNEKLFF. Together with reference TRBV2 and TRBJ1-4, the CDR3 gives the full variable domain: EPEVTQTPSHQVTQMGQEVILRCVPISNHLYFYWYRQILGQKVEFLVSFYNNEISEKSEIFDDQFSVERPDGSNFTLKIRSTKLEDSAMYFCASSLQGTNEKLFFGSGTQLSVL.

This chain joins TRBV27 and TRBJ1-2, with a possible D match to TRBD1 (6 bases). V was pared by 6 bases and J by 6 bases, with 14 bases between. This CDR3 is built from 13 residues. Germline V gives CDR1 MNHEY, CDR2 SMNVEV (reference sequence). In DNA form, the CDR3 reads TGTGCCAGCAGACTCGCAGGGGCTAATGGCTACACCTTC. It encodes CASRLAGANGYTF.

This clone has only one observation. The V and J genes are TRBV19 and TRBJ2-1, with D possibly called TRBD1 or TRBD2 (6 bases each). V dropped 0 bases and J dropped 4 bases, with 10 bases sitting between them. Germline loops: CDR1 LNHDA, CDR2 SQIVND (reference sequence). CDR3 length equals 15 residues. This chain's CDR3 is CASSIDGGGYNEQFF. The DNA for the CDR3 is TGTGCCAGTAGTATAGACGGGGGCGGATACAATGAGCAGTTCTTC. Complete variable domain (other parts from reference TRBV19 and TRBJ2-1): DGGITQSPKYLFRKEGQNVTLSCEQNLNHDAMYWYRQDPGQGLRLIYYSQIVNDFQKGDIAEGYSVSREKKESFPLTVTSAQKNPTAFYLCASSIDGGGYNEQFFGPGTRLTVL.

The rearrangement links TRBV19 to TRBJ1-5, with TRBD1 as a possible D gene (6 bases). The CDR3 runs to 16 residues. V was pared by 3 bases and J by 1 base, with 13 bases between. CDR1 LNHDA and CDR2 SQIVND come from the germline V gene (reference sequence). CDR3 sequence reads: CASSILSGASNQPQHF. CDR3 sequence (DNA): TGTGCCAGTAGTATTCTATCGGGGGCAAGCAATCAGCCCCAGCATTTT.

This chain links TRBV30 with TRBJ2-3, with D tentatively TRBD2 (7 bases). This CDR3 comprises 13 residues. Trimming removed 7 bases at V and 4 bases at J, with 15 bases between. Germline V gene data show CDR1 as GTSNPN and CDR2 as SVGIG (reference sequence). The CDR3 loop reads CASKGGAPDTQYF. The DNA for the CDR3 is TGTGCCTCAAAGGGGGGGGCCCCAGATACGCAGTATTTT.

V gene TRBV5-1 combines with J gene TRBJ2-4, with D possibly being TRBD1 (5 bases). Germline CDR1 and CDR2: SGHRS and YFSETQ. The V and J ends lost 0 bases and 7 bases respectively, with 11 bases between them. This CDR3 has 14 amino acids. DNA of the CDR3: TGCGCCAGCAGCTTGGGTGGGCCAGGGAACATTCAGTACTTC. Amino acid sequence: CASSLGGPGNIQYF.

This chain uses TRBV2 with TRBJ1-4; the D is unclear. Germline values: CDR1 SNHLY, CDR2 FYNNEI. With 7 bases removed from V and 4 bases from J, the gap between germline ends came to 4 bases. This CDR3 contains 11 residues. The CDR3 reads CASTLNEKLFF. The CDR3 nucleotides read TGTGCCAGCACCCTTAATGAAAAACTGTTTTTT.

The V gene is TRBV7-2, the J gene TRBJ2-1; weak D call: TRBD1 (6 bases). V was clipped by 5 bases and J by 6 bases, with 8 bases between them. Germline V CDR1 and CDR2: SGHTA, FQGNSA. This CDR3 comprises 12 residues. The CDR3: CASSLQGNEQFF. The CDR3 bases are TGTGCCAGCAGCCTACAGGGCAATGAGCAGTTCTTC.

This clone was seen just once. The chain has TRBV9 and TRBJ1-1; 7 bases line up with TRBD1. The CDR3 length is 14 residues. Trimming took 6 bases from V and 5 from J; bases not matched to a gene: 10. Germline V gene sequence: CDR1 SGDLS, CDR2 YYNGEE. The CDR3 spells CASTQVQGWTEAFF. CDR3 sequence (DNA): TGTGCCAGCACCCAAGTACAGGGGTGGACTGAAGCTTTCTTT.

The chain employs TRBV6-1 and TRBJ2-5; maybe TRBD2 (5 bases). Germline assignment: CDR1 MNHNS and CDR2 SASEGT. Trimming took 2 bases from V and 4 from J, leaving 8 bases between them. The CDR3 has 13 residues. As DNA, the CDR3 is TGTGCCAGCAGTGAACGGGGATTAGAGACCCAGTACTTC. Its protein product is CASSERGLETQYF.

The rearrangement joins TRBV10-2 to TRBJ1-2; unclear D gene. CDR1 and CDR2 from the germline V gene are WSHSY and SAAADI. This CDR3 is built from 14 residues. V was cut by 3 bases and J by 8 bases, with 16 bases left in between. CDR3 sequence reads: CASSEGRGVDGYTF. In DNA, the CDR3 is TGCGCCAGCAGTGAAGGTCGTGGGGTAGACGGCTACACCTTC.

The rearrangement uses TRBV10-3 and TRBJ2-3; 12 nucleotides match TRBD1. V shed 5 bases and J 4 bases; nucleotides not matched to a gene: 7. This CDR3 region has 16 residues. Germline V CDR1 and CDR2: ENHRY, SYGVKD. The CDR3 protein is CAISSQGQGAADTQYF. The CDR3 nucleotides read TGTGCCATCAGTTCCCAGGGACAGGGGGCCGCAGATACGCAGTATTTT.

V usage is TRBV29-1 and J usage is TRBJ2-1, with 7 nucleotides matching TRBD1. Per the germline V gene, CDR1 is SQVTM and CDR2 is ANQGSEA. Trimming took 4 bases from V and 6 from J; bases not matched to a gene: 15. This CDR3 is built from 16 residues. The CDR3 sequence: CSVASQRGQYVNEQFF. CDR3 in DNA: TGCAGCGTTGCCAGTCAGAGGGGGCAGTATGTCAATGAGCAGTTCTTC.

This CDR3 is CASSEREGRGYTF. The CDR3 DNA sequence: TGTGCCAGCAGTGAGCGGGAGGGGCGCGGCTACACCTTC. The chain links TRBV6-1 to TRBJ1-2; the D gene is possibly TRBD1 (5 bases). This CDR3 has 13 residues. Per germline, CDR1 MNHNS and CDR2 SASEGT. The V and J ends lost 3 bases and 8 bases respectively, with 13 bases between them.

CDR3 loop: CASGLLGAGEAFF. The CDR3 DNA follows: TGTGCTAGTGGTTTATTGGGCGCGGGTGAAGCTTTCTTT. The chain carries TRBV12-5 and TRBJ1-1; D is unresolved. The V gene lost 3 bases and the J gene lost 7 bases, with 12 bases spanning the gap. Germline assignment: CDR1 LGHNT and CDR2 FRNRAP. The CDR3 is made up of 13 amino acids.